The 28 T cell receptor beta chains below come from one sample, sequenced in a study of blood T cell repertoires in COVID-19. Generated by immunoSEQ multiplex PCR, the TCRdb table keeps only in-frame clones and is missing some. Of roughly 430,000 clones listed, 70% to 90% are singletons. The source material was PBMCs or T cells enriched from blood (not recorded which). The origin of the receptors is a woman between 40 and 55 years old with acute COVID-19.

In DNA, the CDR3 is TGTGCCAGCAGCGGGACAGAGACCTATGGCTACACCTTC. This codes for CASSGTETYGYTF. The rearrangement uses TRBV9 and TRBJ1-2; D may be TRBD1 (6 bases). V was clipped by 3 bases and J by 4 bases, with 10 bases between them. This CDR3 contains 13 residues. The germline V gene has CDR1 SGDLS and CDR2 YYNGEE. Based on the CDR3 plus reference TRBV9 and TRBJ1-2, the full variable domain is DSGVTQTPKHLITATGQRVTLRCSPRSGDLSVYWYQQSLDQGLQFLIQYYNGEERAKGNILERFSAQQFPDLHSELNLSSLELGDSALYFCASSGTETYGYTFGSGTRLTVV.

This chain connects TRBV25-1 to TRBJ2-7, with 11 bases identical to TRBD1. The CDR3 extends over 15 amino acids. CDR1 and CDR2 from the germline V gene are MGHDK and SYGVNS. J was trimmed by 3 bases and V by 3 bases; bases with no gene match: 4. CDR3 sequence: CASSESGTGGYEQYF. DNA of the CDR3: TGTGCCAGCAGTGAGAGTGGGACAGGGGGCTACGAGCAGTACTTC.

This rearrangement joins TRBV2 to TRBJ1-1; D gene ambiguous. Trimming pared 11 bases from V and 6 bases from J, leaving 16 bases between. From germline, CDR1 is SNHLY and CDR2 FYNNEI. The CDR3 spans 12 residues. CDR3 region: CARGAGIAEAFF. Written as DNA, the CDR3 is TGTGCCCGCGGCGCGGGAATCGCTGAAGCTTTCTTT.

V is TRBV6-5 and J is TRBJ2-7; D might be TRBD1 (7 bases). This CDR3 contains 15 residues. V was shortened by 2 bases and J by 1 base, with 12 bases between the two germline ends. CDR1 is MNHEY, CDR2 SVGAGI, per germline. CDR3 amino acids: CASSYAGQPSYEQYF. The CDR3 DNA sequence: TGTGCCAGCAGTTACGCGGGACAGCCGTCCTACGAGCAGTACTTC.

The chain has TRBV6-6 and TRBJ2-7, with 11 bases lining up with TRBD2. V trimming: 4 bases; J trimming: 4 bases; junction bases outside the gene matches: 6. CDR1 and CDR2 (germline): MNHNY, SVGAGI (reference sequence). The CDR3 covers 15 residues. Here the CDR3 DNA reads TGTGCCAGCAGTTTACTAGCGGGGGCCGATTACGAGCAGTACTTC. It translates to CASSLLAGADYEQYF.

This rearrangement joins TRBV25-1 to TRBJ2-3, with 7 bases aligning to TRBD2. Looked up from germline, CDR1 is MGHDK and CDR2 is SYGVNS. V shed 3 bases, J shed 4 bases, and the junction held 13 bases outside the gene matches. The length of the CDR3 is 17 residues. The CDR3 is CASSDLGYAGVADTQYF. The CDR3 DNA reads TGTGCCAGCAGTGACCTCGGATACGCGGGGGTTGCAGATACGCAGTATTTT.

The chain recombines TRBV10-2 with TRBJ2-7; 13 nucleotides match TRBD2. CDR1 and CDR2 from the germline V gene are WSHSY and SAAADI. V shed 9 bases, J shed 0 bases, and the junction held 14 bases outside the gene matches. This CDR3 has 18 amino acids. As DNA, the CDR3 is TGCGCCAGTAGAGACCCGGGACTAGCGGGGACCGTCTCCTACGAGCAGTACTTC. This translates into CASRDPGLAGTVSYEQYF.

The chain is built from TRBV3-1 (or the pseudogene TRBV3-2) and TRBJ2-7, with D uncertain. Germline CDR1 LGHDT, CDR2 YNNKEL (reference sequence). V lost 1 base and J 3 bases, leaving 10 bases between the germline ends. CDR3 length equals 14 residues. CDR3 amino acids: CASSQVGQNYEQYF. Written as DNA, the CDR3 is TGTGCCAGCAGCCAAGTTGGGCAGAACTACGAGCAGTACTTC.

V is TRBV7-9 and J is TRBJ1-3; no firm D call. CDR3 length equals 14 residues. Deletions cut 3 bases from V and 0 bases from J, with 6 bases between. Germline values: CDR1 SEHNR, CDR2 FQNEAQ (reference sequence). CDR3: CASSFDNSGNTIYF. In nucleotides, the CDR3 is TGTGCCAGCAGCTTTGACAACTCTGGAAACACCATATATTTT.

The chain carries TRBV12-5 and TRBJ1-3, with D hard to call. The CDR3 length is 16 residues. CDR1 and CDR2 (germline): LGHNT, FRNRAP. Trimming left V 6 bases short and J 0 bases short, with 15 bases between. Here the CDR3 reads CASGAGIPNSGNTIYF. Here the CDR3 DNA reads TGTGCTAGTGGCGCCGGGATACCGAACTCTGGAAACACCATATATTTT.

The V call is TRBV11-2, the J call TRBJ1-1; D not resolved. V shed 1 base and J shed 4 bases, with 7 bases lying between them. Germline-derived CDR1 and CDR2 are SGHAT and FQNNGV. This CDR3 region has 13 residues. The CDR3 DNA follows: TGTGCCAGCAGCTTAGGGCAGGTCACTGAAGCTTTCTTT. Encoded protein: CASSLGQVTEAFF.

V is TRBV3-1 (or the pseudogene TRBV3-2) and J is TRBJ1-4; D possibly corresponds to TRBD1 (6 bases). The germline gives CDR1 LGHDT, CDR2 YNNKEL (reference sequence). Trimming took off 4 bases at V and 10 bases at J, with 19 bases between the two ends. This CDR3 has 15 residues. This CDR3 is CASSPPGGREGKLFF. The CDR3 nucleotides are TGTGCCAGCAGCCCGCCCGGGGGGCGGGAAGGAAAACTGTTTTTT.

The CDR3 coding sequence is TGTGCCAGCAGCCCGAGGAGGGTCACCGGGGAGCTGTTTTTT. It codes for CASSPRRVTGELFF. The rearrangement joins TRBV5-6 to TRBJ2-2; perhaps TRBD2 as D (6 bases). The V end lost 4 bases, the J end lost 4 bases, and 11 bases lay between the germline ends. The CDR3 is made up of 14 amino acids. The germline V gene encodes CDR1 SGHDT and CDR2 YYEEEE.

Written as DNA, the CDR3 is TGTGCCAGCAGTTATGCGGGCGGAGGAGGCTACACCTTC. The encoded protein is CASSYAGGGGYTF. This chain joins TRBV6-6 and TRBJ1-2; D is unresolved. In germline, CDR1 is MNHNY, CDR2 SVGAGI (reference sequence). The CDR3 runs 13 residues. Trimming took 3 bases from V and 8 from J, leaving 13 bases between them.

The chain carries TRBV2 and TRBJ1-1; the D is unclear. Germline V gene lookup returns CDR1 SNHLY and CDR2 FYNNEI. Trimming left V 4 bases short and J 4 bases short, with 16 bases between. There are 15 residues in the CDR3. CDR3 nucleotide sequence: TGTGCCAGCAGTGCTCAAGGAGGAGGCATCACTGAAGCTTTCTTT. This translates into CASSAQGGGITEAFF. Drawing the rest from reference TRBV2 and TRBJ1-1, the complete variable domain is EPEVTQTPSHQVTQMGQEVILRCVPISNHLYFYWYRQILGQKVEFLVSFYNNEISEKSEIFDDQFSVERPDGSNFTLKIRSTKLEDSAMYFCASSAQGGGITEAFFGQGTRLTVV.

V usage is TRBV2 and J usage is TRBJ1-2, with 8 bases that match TRBD1. Per germline, CDR1 SNHLY and CDR2 FYNNEI. The CDR3 contains 15 residues. Trimming removed 6 bases from V and 3 bases from J; junction bases left unmatched: 9. DNA of the CDR3: TGTGCCAGCAGCGTTGGACAGGGCATATACTATGGCTACACCTTC. This encodes CASSVGQGIYYGYTF.

The J gene is TRBJ2-2, the V gene TRBV6-5, with 7 bases fitting TRBD1. Trimming took 8 bases from V and 4 from J; bases not matched to a gene: 7. This CDR3 spans 14 amino acids. Per germline, CDR1 MNHEY and CDR2 SVGAGI. The CDR3 DNA reads as TGTGCCAGCTCAACCGGGACAGTCACCGGGGAGCTGTTTTTT. It encodes CASSTGTVTGELFF.

This clone was counted between two and nine times. The junction differs from germline at one of its ends, possibly a read error. The chain recombines TRBV2 with TRBJ1-1; TRBD1 matches at 9 bases. Germline loops: CDR1 SNHLY, CDR2 FYNNEI. The CDR3 loop spans 13 amino acids. Here the CDR3 DNA reads TGTGCCAGCAGGGAAGGACAGGGGACTGAAGCTTTCTTT. Its protein product is CASREGQGTEAFF.

The rearrangement joins TRBV29-1 to TRBJ1-1; D is uncertain. Trimming left V 7 bases short and J 1 base short, with 13 bases between. The CDR3 is made up of 13 amino acids. CDR1 and CDR2 from the germline V gene are SQVTM and ANQGSEA. Here the CDR3 reads CSGSSGGNTEAFF. The CDR3 DNA sequence: TGCAGCGGTTCCTCGGGAGGGAACACTGAAGCTTTCTTT. Full variable domain (outside the CDR3, taken from reference TRBV29-1 and TRBJ1-1): SAVISQKPSRDICQRGTSLTIQCQVDSQVTMMFWYRQQPGQSLTLIATANQGSEATYESGFVIDKFPISRPNLTFSTLTVSNMSPEDSSIYLCSGSSGGNTEAFFGQGTRLTVV.

V gene TRBV29-1 combines with J gene TRBJ2-7; TRBD1 matches at 9 bases. Germline V gives CDR1 SQVTM, CDR2 ANQGSEA. The CDR3 is 16 residues long. J was trimmed by 0 bases and V by 0 bases; bases with no gene match: 6. DNA of the CDR3: TGCAGCGTTGAAGATTGGAAGGACAGGGGCTCCTACGAGCAGTACTTC. It encodes CSVEDWKDRGSYEQYF.

The chain employs TRBV9 and TRBJ2-1; 9 positions agree with TRBD2. The CDR3 runs to 13 residues. The J segment lost 7 bases and the V segment lost 10 bases, leaving 9 bases of the junction unmatched. CDR1 is SGDLS, CDR2 YYNGEE, per germline. CDR3 loop: CARGGAGSNEQFF. The CDR3 bases are TGTGCCCGCGGGGGGGCGGGTAGTAATGAGCAGTTCTTC.

The chain recombines TRBV10-3 with TRBJ2-1, with 10 bases lining up with TRBD2. The CDR3 sequence is 16 residues long. V was pared by 3 bases and J by 5 bases, with 7 bases of the junction left unmatched. Germline CDR1 and CDR2: ENHRY and SYGVKD. Here the CDR3 DNA reads TGTGCCATCAGTGAAGACATAGCGGGGGGAAACAATGAGCAGTTCTTC. The encoded protein is CAISEDIAGGNNEQFF.

In nucleotides, the CDR3 is TGTGCCAGCCCCCAAAGGTTGGGGACACTCGGAAACACCATATATTTT. Protein product: CASPQRLGTLGNTIYF. This sequence joins TRBV18 and TRBJ1-3, with a tentative D call TRBD1 (6 bases). Looked up from germline, CDR1 is KGHSH and CDR2 is LQKENI. The V gene lost 8 bases and the J gene lost 4 bases, with 21 bases spanning the gap. This CDR3 spans 16 amino acids.

The rearrangement links TRBV7-9 to TRBJ2-1, with 12 positions matching TRBD2. Germline V gene lookup returns CDR1 SEHNR and CDR2 FQNEAQ (reference sequence). The ends lost 3 bases at V and 4 bases at J; junction bases unmatched: 4. CDR3 length: 16 amino acids. CDR3 amino acids: CASSFELAGGYNEQFF. In DNA, the CDR3 is TGTGCCAGCAGCTTCGAACTAGCGGGGGGATACAATGAGCAGTTCTTC.

The genes are TRBV19 and TRBJ2-2, with 9 bases lining up with TRBD1. Trimming at V came to 6 bases and at J to 3 bases, leaving 5 bases not matched to a gene. The germline CDR1 and CDR2 sequences are LNHDA and SQIVND (reference sequence). The CDR3 consists of 15 residues. The CDR3 nucleotides are TGTGCCAGTAGACCGGGACAGGGTTACACCGGGGAGCTGTTTTTT. Its protein product is CASRPGQGYTGELFF.

In this sample, this clone turned up once. The chain uses TRBV7-9 and TRBJ1-2, with TRBD1 as a possible D gene (5 bases). The germline CDR1 and CDR2 sequences are SEHNR and FQNEAQ (reference sequence). With 5 bases removed from V and 5 bases from J, the gap between germline ends came to 6 bases. The CDR3 consists of 11 residues. As DNA, the CDR3 is TGTGCCAGCAGCCAGGGTTATGGCTACACCTTC. Translating it yields CASSQGYGYTF.

This chain uses TRBV7-7 with TRBJ2-2; 13 bases align to TRBD2. The CDR3 has 17 amino acids. Germline lookup yields CDR1 SSHAT and CDR2 FNYEAQ (reference sequence). The V segment lost 5 bases and the J segment 7 bases; nucleotides outside the gene matches: 10. This CDR3 is CASSKTSGGAQIGELFF. CDR3 in DNA: TGTGCCAGCAGCAAAACTAGCGGGGGGGCACAAATCGGGGAGCTGTTTTTT.

The chain employs TRBV12-3 or TRBV12-4 and TRBJ1-5, with no clear D. This CDR3 region has 12 residues. V dropped 4 bases and J dropped 4 bases, with 5 bases sitting between them. This CDR3 is CASSSQNQPQHF. The CDR3 DNA is TGTGCCAGCAGTTCCCAAAATCAGCCCCAGCATTTT.